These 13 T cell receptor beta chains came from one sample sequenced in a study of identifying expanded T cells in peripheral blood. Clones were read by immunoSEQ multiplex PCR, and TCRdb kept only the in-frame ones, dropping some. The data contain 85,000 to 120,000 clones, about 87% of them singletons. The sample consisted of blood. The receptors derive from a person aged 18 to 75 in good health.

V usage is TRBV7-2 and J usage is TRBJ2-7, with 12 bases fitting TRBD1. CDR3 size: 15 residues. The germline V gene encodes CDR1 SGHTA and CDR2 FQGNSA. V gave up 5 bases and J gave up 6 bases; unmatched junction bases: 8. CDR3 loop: CASSNRDRGLLEQYF. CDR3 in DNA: TGTGCCAGCAGCAACCGGGACAGGGGGCTTCTCGAGCAGTACTTC. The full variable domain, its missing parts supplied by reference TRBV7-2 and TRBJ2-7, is GAGVSQSPSNKVTEKGKDVELRCDPISGHTALYWYRQSLGQGLEFLIYFQGNSAPDKSGLPSDRFSAERTGGSVSTLTIQRTQQEDSAVYLCASSNRDRGLLEQYFGPGTRLTVT.

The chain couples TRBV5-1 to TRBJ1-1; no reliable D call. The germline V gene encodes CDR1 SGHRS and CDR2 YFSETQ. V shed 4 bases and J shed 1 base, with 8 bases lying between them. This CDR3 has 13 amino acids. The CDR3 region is CASSLQQNTEAFF. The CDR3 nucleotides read TGCGCCAGCAGCCTACAGCAGAACACTGAAGCTTTCTTT.

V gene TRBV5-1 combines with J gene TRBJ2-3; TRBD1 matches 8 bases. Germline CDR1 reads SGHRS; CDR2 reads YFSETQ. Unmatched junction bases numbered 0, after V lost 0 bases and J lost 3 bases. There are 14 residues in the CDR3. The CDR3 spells CASSLDRGTDTQYF. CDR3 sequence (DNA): TGCGCCAGCAGCTTGGACAGGGGGACAGATACGCAGTATTTT. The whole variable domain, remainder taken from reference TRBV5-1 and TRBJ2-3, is KAGVTQTPRYLIKTRGQQVTLSCSPISGHRSVSWYQQTPGQGLQFLFEYFSETQRNKGNFPGRFSGRQFSNSRSEMNVSTLELGDSALYLCASSLDRGTDTQYFGPGTRLTVL.

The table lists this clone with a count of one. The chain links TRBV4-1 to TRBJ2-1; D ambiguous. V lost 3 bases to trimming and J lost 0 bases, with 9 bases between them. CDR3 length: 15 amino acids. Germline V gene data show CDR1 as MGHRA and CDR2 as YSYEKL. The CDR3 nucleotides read TGCGCCAGCAGCCAGGATACGAGCTCCTACAATGAGCAGTTCTTC. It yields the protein CASSQDTSSYNEQFF.

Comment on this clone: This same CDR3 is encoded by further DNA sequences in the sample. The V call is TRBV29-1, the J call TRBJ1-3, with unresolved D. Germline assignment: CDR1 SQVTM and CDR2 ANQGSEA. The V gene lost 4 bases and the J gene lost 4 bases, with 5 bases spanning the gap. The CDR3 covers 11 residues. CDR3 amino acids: CSVASGNTIYF. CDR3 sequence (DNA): TGCAGCGTTGCCAGCGGAAACACCATATATTTT.

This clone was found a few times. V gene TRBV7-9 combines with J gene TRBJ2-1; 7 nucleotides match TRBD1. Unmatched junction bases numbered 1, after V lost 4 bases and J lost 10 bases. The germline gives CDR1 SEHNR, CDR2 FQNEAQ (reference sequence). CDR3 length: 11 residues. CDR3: CASSSGQEQFF. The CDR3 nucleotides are TGTGCCAGCAGCTCGGGACAGGAGCAGTTCTTC.

The DNA of the CDR3 is TGTGCCAGCAGCTTAATGGACAGGGATCCAGATACGCAGTATTTT. As protein: CASSLMDRDPDTQYF. This chain joins TRBV7-2 and TRBJ2-3; TRBD1 agrees at 8 bases. Trimming removed 2 bases from V and 4 bases from J; junction bases left unmatched: 5. This CDR3 has 15 amino acids. CDR1 and CDR2 (germline): SGHTA, FQGNSA.

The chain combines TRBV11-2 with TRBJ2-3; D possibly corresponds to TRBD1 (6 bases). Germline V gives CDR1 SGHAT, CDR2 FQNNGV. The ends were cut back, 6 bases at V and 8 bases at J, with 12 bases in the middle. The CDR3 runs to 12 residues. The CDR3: CASSLLGATQYF. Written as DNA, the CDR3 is TGTGCCAGCAGTTTGTTGGGGGCTACGCAGTATTTT.

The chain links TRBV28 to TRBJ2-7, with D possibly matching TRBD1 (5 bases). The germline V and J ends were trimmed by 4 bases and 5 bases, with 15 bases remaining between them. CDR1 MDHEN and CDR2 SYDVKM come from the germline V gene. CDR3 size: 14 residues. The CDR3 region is CASSSPQGRNEQYF. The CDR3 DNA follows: TGTGCCAGCAGTTCCCCCCAGGGAAGGAACGAGCAGTACTTC.

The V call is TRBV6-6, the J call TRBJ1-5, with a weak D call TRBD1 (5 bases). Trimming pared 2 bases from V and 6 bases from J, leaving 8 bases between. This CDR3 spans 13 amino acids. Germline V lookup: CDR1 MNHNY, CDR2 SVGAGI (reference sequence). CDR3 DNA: TGTGCCAGCAGTTACGGGGGGGGTCAGCCCCAGCATTTT. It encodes CASSYGGGQPQHF.

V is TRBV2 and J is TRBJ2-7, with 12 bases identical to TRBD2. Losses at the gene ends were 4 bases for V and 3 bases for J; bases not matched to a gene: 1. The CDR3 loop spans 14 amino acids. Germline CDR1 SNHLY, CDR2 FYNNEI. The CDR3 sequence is CASSGLAGDYEQYF. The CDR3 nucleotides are TGTGCCAGCAGTGGACTAGCGGGAGACTACGAGCAGTACTTC.

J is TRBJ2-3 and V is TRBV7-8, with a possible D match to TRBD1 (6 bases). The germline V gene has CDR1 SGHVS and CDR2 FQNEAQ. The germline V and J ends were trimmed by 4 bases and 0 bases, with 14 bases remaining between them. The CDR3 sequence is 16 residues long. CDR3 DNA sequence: TGTGCCAGCAGCTCCCGTGGGGACACTAGCACAGATACGCAGTATTTT. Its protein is CASSSRGDTSTDTQYF.

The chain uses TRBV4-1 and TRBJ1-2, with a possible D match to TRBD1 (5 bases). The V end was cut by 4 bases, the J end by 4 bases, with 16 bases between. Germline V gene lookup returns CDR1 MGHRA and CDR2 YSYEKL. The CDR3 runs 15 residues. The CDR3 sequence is CASSLGGAGSYGYTF. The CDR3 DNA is TGCGCCAGCAGCCTCGGAGGGGCAGGGAGCTATGGCTACACCTTC.